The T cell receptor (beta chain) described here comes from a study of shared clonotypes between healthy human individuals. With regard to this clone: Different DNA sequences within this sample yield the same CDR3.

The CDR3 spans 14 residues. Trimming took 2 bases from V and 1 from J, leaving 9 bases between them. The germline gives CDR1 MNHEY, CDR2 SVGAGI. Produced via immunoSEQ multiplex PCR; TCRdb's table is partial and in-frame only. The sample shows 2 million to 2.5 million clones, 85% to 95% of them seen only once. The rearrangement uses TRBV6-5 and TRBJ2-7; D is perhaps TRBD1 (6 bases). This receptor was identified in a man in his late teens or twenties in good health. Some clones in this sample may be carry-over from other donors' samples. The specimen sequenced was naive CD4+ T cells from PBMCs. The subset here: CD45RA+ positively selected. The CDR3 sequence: CASSYGQGSYEQYF. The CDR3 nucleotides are TGTGCCAGCAGTTACGGGCAGGGGTCCTACGAGCAGTACTTC.